This is a list of T cell receptor beta chains from one sample in a study of response to subunit inactivated influenza vaccine. TCRdb re-called the RT-PCR reads through MiXCR, storing one row per CDR3 protein. Of more than 450,000 distinct CDR3 sequences in the sample, roughly 12% were seen once. These data were also reused for a study on T cells expressing NK-cell markers.

The material was PBMCs from blood, obtained on the day of vaccination. The receptors come from a man aged 50 to 59 who received an inactivated influenza vaccine. CDR3s include the opening cysteine and the closing phenylalanine or tryptophan. The D gene is left open where the match is weak. Clone size is not always given. Where it is, it says once, few, many or a class for expanded clones.

CDR3 protein: CASSPVRSSGANVLTF; CDR3 DNA: TGTGCCAGCTCACCGGTCCGGAGCTCTGGGGCCAACGTCCTGACTTTC; clone size: few; D gene: NA; J gene: TRBJ2-6; V gene: TRBV18
CDR3 protein: CASSVDFRGEQYF; CDR3 DNA: TGTGCCAGCAGCGTAGATTTCAGGGGCGAGCAGTACTTC; clone size: many; D gene: NA; J gene: TRBJ2-7; V gene: TRBV9
CDR3 protein: CASSRGGRTDTQYF; CDR3 DNA: TGTGCCAGCTCACGCGGGGGGCGCACAGATACGCAGTATTTT; clone size: NA; D gene: TRBD2; J gene: TRBJ2-3; V gene: TRBV18
CDR3 protein: CASSPQRGRVNEQFF; CDR3 DNA: TGTGCCAGCAGCCCACAGCGAGGCAGGGTGAATGAGCAGTTCTTC; clone size: NA; D gene: NA; J gene: TRBJ2-1; V gene: TRBV7-9
CDR3 protein: CASSRDFYNEQFF; CDR3 DNA: TGTGCCAGTAGTAGGGACTTTTACAATGAGCAGTTCTTC; clone size: NA; D gene: NA; J gene: TRBJ2-1; V gene: TRBV19
CDR3 protein: CASSLGLAGNPSTDTQYF; CDR3 DNA: TGCGCCAGCAGCTTGGGACTAGCGGGAAATCCTAGCACAGATACGCAGTATTTT; clone size: NA; D gene: TRBD2; J gene: TRBJ2-3; V gene: TRBV5-1
CDR3 protein: CASSSNPGGRSSYEQYF; CDR3 DNA: TGTGCCAGCAGCTCCAACCCCGGGGGGCGGAGCTCCTACGAGCAGTACTTC; clone size: NA; D gene: NA; J gene: TRBJ2-7; V gene: TRBV13
CDR3 protein: CSARQYLYNEQFF; CDR3 DNA: TGCAGTGCTAGACAGTACCTATACAATGAGCAGTTCTTC; clone size: NA; D gene: NA; J gene: TRBJ2-1; V gene: TRBV20-1
CDR3 protein: CSARDVRRDQYNEQFF; CDR3 DNA: TGCAGTGCTAGAGATGTTAGGAGGGATCAATACAATGAGCAGTTCTTC; clone size: few; D gene: NA; J gene: TRBJ2-1; V gene: TRBV20-1
CDR3 protein: CSASALQGSPLHF; CDR3 DNA: TGCAGTGCTTCCGCCTTACAGGGTTCACCCCTCCACTTT; clone size: NA; D gene: NA; J gene: TRBJ1-6; V gene: TRBV20-1
CDR3 protein: CSALAGTGELFF; CDR3 DNA: TGCAGTGCCCTGGCCGGCACCGGGGAGCTGTTTTTT; clone size: NA; D gene: NA; J gene: TRBJ2-2; V gene: TRBV20-1
CDR3 protein: CASSWGQGSEQYF; CDR3 DNA: TGCGCCAGCAGCTGGGGACAGGGGAGCGAGCAGTACTTC; clone size: few; D gene: TRBD1; J gene: TRBJ2-7; V gene: TRBV5-1
CDR3 protein: CASTPVGRTGTEKDTQYF; CDR3 DNA: TGTGCCAGCACCCCCGTGGGAAGAACCGGGACGGAGAAAGATACGCAGTATTTT; clone size: few; D gene: NA; J gene: TRBJ2-3; V gene: TRBV6-1
CDR3 protein: CASRLLAGAHDTQYF; CDR3 DNA: TGTGCCAGCAGGTTACTAGCGGGAGCACATGATACGCAGTATTTT; clone size: few; D gene: TRBD2; J gene: TRBJ2-3; V gene: TRBV2
CDR3 protein: CSPIAGGLETQYF; CDR3 DNA: TGCAGTCCGATAGCGGGAGGACTAGAGACCCAGTACTTC; clone size: NA; D gene: TRBD2; J gene: TRBJ2-5; V gene: TRBV20-1
CDR3 protein: CAWSVPSGGLREQFF; CDR3 DNA: TGTGCCTGGAGTGTACCAAGCGGGGGCCTTCGGGAGCAGTTCTTC; clone size: NA; D gene: TRBD2; J gene: TRBJ2-1; V gene: TRBV30
CDR3 protein: CASSFGRGKNIQYF; CDR3 DNA: TGCGCCAGCAGCTTTGGAAGGGGCAAAAACATTCAGTACTTC; clone size: NA; D gene: NA; J gene: TRBJ2-4; V gene: TRBV5-1
CDR3 protein: CASSPDYGGGGFGYTF; CDR3 DNA: TGTGCCAGCTCACCGGACTACGGTGGAGGAGGGTTTGGCTACACCTTC; clone size: once; D gene: NA; J gene: TRBJ1-2; V gene: TRBV18
CDR3 protein: CASSQVLRGGPDTQYF; CDR3 DNA: TGCGCCAGCAGCCAAGTTTTGCGGGGGGGCCCAGATACGCAGTATTTT; clone size: few; D gene: TRBD2; J gene: TRBJ2-3; V gene: TRBV4-1
CDR3 protein: CAWSVSQGASGYTF; CDR3 DNA: TGTGCCTGGAGTGTATCCCAGGGGGCGTCTGGCTACACCTTC; clone size: NA; D gene: TRBD1; J gene: TRBJ1-2; V gene: TRBV30
CDR3 protein: CASSRRSGAGELFF; CDR3 DNA: TGTGCCAGCAGCCGTAGATCTGGGGCCGGGGAGCTGTTTTTT; clone size: NA; D gene: NA; J gene: TRBJ2-2; V gene: TRBV9
CDR3 protein: CASSPDRGGNQPQHF; CDR3 DNA: TGTGCCAGCAGCCCGGACAGGGGGGGCAATCAGCCCCAGCATTTT; clone size: NA; D gene: TRBD1; J gene: TRBJ1-5; V gene: TRBV9
CDR3 protein: CASTKQVPWTQVVNEQFF; CDR3 DNA: TGTGCCTCCACCAAGCAGGTCCCTTGGACACAGGTGGTTAATGAGCAGTTCTTC; clone size: NA; D gene: NA; J gene: TRBJ2-1; V gene: TRBV3-1
CDR3 protein: CSASERARMDEQYF; CDR3 DNA: TGCAGTGCTAGTGAGAGGGCGCGAATGGACGAGCAGTACTTC; clone size: few; D gene: NA; J gene: TRBJ2-7; V gene: TRBV20-1
CDR3 protein: CASSDTGGNYEQFF; CDR3 DNA: TGCGCCAGCAGCGACACAGGGGGGAACTATGAGCAGTTCTTC; clone size: NA; D gene: TRBD1; J gene: TRBJ2-1; V gene: TRBV5-1
CDR3 protein: CSADPQRGGYEQYF; CDR3 DNA: TGCAGTGCTGACCCCCAGCGGGGGGGGTACGAGCAGTACTTC; clone size: many; D gene: TRBD2; J gene: TRBJ2-7; V gene: TRBV20-1
CDR3 protein: CAISDRNQPQHF; CDR3 DNA: TGTGCCATCAGTGACAGGAATCAGCCCCAGCATTTT; clone size: NA; D gene: NA; J gene: TRBJ1-5; V gene: TRBV10-3
CDR3 protein: CSAKGYTDTQYF; CDR3 DNA: TGCAGTGCAAAAGGGTACACAGATACGCAGTATTTT; clone size: NA; D gene: NA; J gene: TRBJ2-3; V gene: TRBV20-1
CDR3 protein: CASSVGGLATNTEAFF; CDR3 DNA: TGTGCCAGCAGCGTAGGGGGCTTGGCGACGAACACTGAAGCTTTCTTT; clone size: few; D gene: NA; J gene: TRBJ1-1; V gene: TRBV9
CDR3 protein: CSARYRGSTGELFF; CDR3 DNA: TGCAGTGCTAGGTATCGGGGGAGCACCGGGGAGCTGTTTTTT; clone size: NA; D gene: NA; J gene: TRBJ2-2; V gene: TRBV20-1
CDR3 protein: CSLSGLADTQYF; CDR3 DNA: TGCAGTCTCTCGGGACTAGCGGATACGCAGTATTTT; clone size: few; D gene: TRBD2; J gene: TRBJ2-3; V gene: TRBV20-1
CDR3 protein: CASTRGEVGAFF; CDR3 DNA: TGTGCCAGCACCAGGGGTGAAGTGGGTGCGTTCTTC; clone size: NA; D gene: NA; J gene: TRBJ2-1; V gene: TRBV12-3/TRBV12-4
CDR3 protein: CASSSQTGRMRETQYF; CDR3 DNA: TGTGCCAGCAGCTCCCAGACAGGGCGCATGCGGGAGACCCAGTACTTC; clone size: NA; D gene: TRBD1; J gene: TRBJ2-5; V gene: TRBV11-2